Sequencing of this T cell receptor (beta chain) was carried out in a study of blood T cell repertoires in COVID-19. Trimming pared 6 bases from V and 6 bases from J, leaving 5 bases between. CDR1 and CDR2 (germline): SGHNT, YENEEA. The CDR3 totals 11 residues. This clone was recorded a few times. In the same sample, other DNA sequences code for this CDR3. TCRdb keeps only in-frame clones here, not all; method: immunoSEQ multiplex PCR. The table records fewer than 250,000 clones, roughly three quarters of them present only once. The clonotype comes from a woman aged 45-59 years with acute COVID-19. V is TRBV11-3 and J is TRBJ2-2; D uncertain. The sample was PBMCs or T cells enriched from blood (not recorded which). The CDR3: CASRSSGELFF. The CDR3 region has the DNA TGTGCCAGCAGATCCTCCGGGGAGCTGTTTTTT.